The 28 T cell receptor beta chains below were found in one sample sequenced in a study of blood T cell repertoires in COVID-19. Assay: immunoSEQ multiplex PCR; the TCRdb copy retains only in-frame clones and omits some. The sample yields 200,000 to 250,000 clones, about 80% seen once. Material for sequencing was peripheral blood. These receptors came from a woman aged 45-65 years with acute or convalescent COVID-19.

This chain joins TRBV2 and TRBJ1-4; D remains ambiguous. Trimming shortened V by 2 bases and J by 3 bases, and 16 bases separated the two germline ends. Germline loops: CDR1 SNHLY, CDR2 FYNNEI. The CDR3 extends over 17 amino acids. CDR3: CASSEIVGFLPNEKLFF. The CDR3 DNA reads TGTGCCAGCAGTGAAATAGTTGGTTTTCTTCCTAATGAAAAACTGTTTTTT.

The V gene is TRBV24-1, the J gene TRBJ2-2; no reliable D call. The CDR3 has 15 amino acids. V was trimmed by 4 bases and J by 0 bases, leaving 8 bases between them. The germline CDR1 and CDR2 sequences are KGHDR and SFDVKD. For the CDR3, the DNA is TGTGCCACCAGTGACCCTAGGACGAACACCGGGGAGCTGTTTTTT. Amino acid sequence: CATSDPRTNTGELFF.

In nucleotides, the CDR3 is TGTGCCAGCAGCTCCCAGGGGCTGGGTTTAGGAGAGCAGTTCTTC. Residues: CASSSQGLGLGEQFF. This chain connects TRBV7-2 to TRBJ2-1; tentative D call: TRBD1 (6 bases). The CDR3 length is 15 residues. Per germline, CDR1 SGHTA and CDR2 FQGNSA. V was shortened by 4 bases and J by 10 bases, with 20 bases between the two germline ends.

The chain carries TRBV19 and TRBJ1-5, with TRBD1 as a possible D gene (5 bases). Germline-derived CDR1 and CDR2 are LNHDA and SQIVND (reference sequence). The CDR3 has 14 residues. Deletions cut 7 bases from V and 0 bases from J, with 10 bases between. This CDR3 reads CASNGDYSNQPQHF. CDR3 DNA sequence: TGTGCCAGTAACGGGGACTATAGCAATCAGCCCCAGCATTTT.

V is TRBV6-5 and J is TRBJ2-3; maybe TRBD1 (6 bases). The CDR3 extends over 14 amino acids. Germline lookup yields CDR1 MNHEY and CDR2 SVGAGI. V shed 6 bases and J shed 5 bases, with 15 bases lying between them. This CDR3 reads CASRLDRLEDTQYF. In DNA form, the CDR3 reads TGTGCCAGCAGACTCGACAGGCTGGAAGATACGCAGTATTTT.

This rearrangement joins TRBV27 to TRBJ2-7; a possible D gene is TRBD1 (6 bases). Trimming removed 5 bases from V and 7 bases from J, with 21 bases in between. Germline V gene sequence: CDR1 MNHEY, CDR2 SMNVEV (reference sequence). The CDR3 covers 15 residues. In nucleotides, the CDR3 is TGTGCCAGCAGTACCTACAGGGACCCGTCCCTTGAGCAGTACTTC. It encodes CASSTYRDPSLEQYF.

The chain carries TRBV5-6 and TRBJ2-7; D is unclear. Germline V gene sequence: CDR1 SGHDT, CDR2 YYEEEE. The V gene lost 4 bases and the J gene lost 2 bases, with 16 bases spanning the gap. This CDR3 comprises 15 residues. CDR3 residues: CASSAAGIPPYEQYF. The CDR3 DNA sequence: TGTGCCAGCAGCGCAGCAGGTATTCCTCCCTACGAGCAGTACTTC.

J is TRBJ1-1 and V is TRBV29-1; D perhaps matches TRBD1 (5 bases). Germline CDR1 is SQVTM and CDR2 is ANQGSEA. V lost 3 bases and J 9 bases, leaving 11 bases between the germline ends. The CDR3 has 11 amino acids. The DNA of the CDR3 is TGCAGCGTTGAGGTGGGGACTAAAGCTTTCTTT. Residues: CSVEVGTKAFF.

V usage is TRBV6-5 and J usage is TRBJ1-5; 10 bases align to TRBD1. This CDR3 contains 14 residues. The germline V gene encodes CDR1 MNHEY and CDR2 SVGAGI. J gave up 6 bases and V 6 bases, and 5 bases lay outside the gene matches. The CDR3: CASRGQGQTQPQHF. CDR3 DNA: TGTGCCAGCAGGGGACAGGGGCAGACTCAGCCCCAGCATTTT.

The chain recombines TRBV5-4 with TRBJ1-4, with 8 nucleotides matching TRBD1. This CDR3 comprises 15 residues. Germline V gene lookup returns CDR1 SGHNT and CDR2 YYREEE (reference sequence). Trimming at V came to 4 bases and at J to 3 bases, leaving 5 bases not matched to a gene. CDR3 amino acids: CASSVDRGPNEKLFF. CDR3 DNA: TGTGCCAGCAGCGTCGACAGGGGCCCTAATGAAAAACTGTTTTTT. The full variable domain, its missing parts supplied by reference TRBV5-4 and TRBJ1-4, is ETGVTQSPTHLIKTRGQQVTLRCSSQSGHNTVSWYQQALGQGPQFIFQYYREEENGRGNFPPRFSGLQFPNYSSELNVNALELDDSALYLCASSVDRGPNEKLFFGSGTQLSVL.

A word on this clone: The same CDR3 arises from other DNA sequences in this sample as well. J is TRBJ2-3 and V is TRBV18, with 9 nucleotides matching TRBD1. Germline CDR1 is KGHSH and CDR2 is LQKENI. The CDR3 is made up of 14 amino acids. V lost 4 bases to trimming and J lost 4 bases; unmatched junction nucleotides: 3. Written as DNA, the CDR3 is TGTGCCAGCTCACGAAGACAGGGGGCAGATACGCAGTATTTT. It codes for CASSRRQGADTQYF.

This rearrangement joins TRBV7-2 to TRBJ1-2; D is uncertain. V was cut by 1 base and J by 6 bases, with 9 bases left in between. The CDR3 is made up of 13 amino acids. Germline values: CDR1 SGHTA, CDR2 FQGNSA. The CDR3 region has the DNA TGTGCCAGCAGCTTAGGCCCCATAGATGGCTACACCTTC. Protein product: CASSLGPIDGYTF.

Points on this clone: The junction departs from germline at one end; a sequencing error may be responsible. V usage is TRBV27 and J usage is TRBJ2-7, with D possibly matching TRBD1 (5 bases). Germline values: CDR1 MNHEY, CDR2 SMNVEV (reference sequence). This CDR3 is 15 amino acids long. The CDR3 here is CASSETGVTRYGQYF. As DNA, the CDR3 is TGTGCCAGCAGTGAAACAGGAGTAACCCGGTACGGGCAGTACTTC.

V and J are TRBV19 and TRBJ2-2; no definite D call. The CDR3 loop spans 14 amino acids. Germline V CDR1 and CDR2: LNHDA, SQIVND (reference sequence). V lost 3 bases to trimming and J lost 6 bases, with 11 bases between them. For the CDR3, the DNA is TGTGCCAGTAGTATCCAAGCAGGCGCCGGGGAGCTGTTTTTT. Its translation: CASSIQAGAGELFF.

V gene TRBV7-8 combines with J gene TRBJ1-3; TRBD1 agrees at 10 bases. The ends lost 5 bases at V and 0 bases at J; junction bases unmatched: 10. Germline CDR1 and CDR2: SGHVS and FQNEAQ. The CDR3 covers 18 residues. Here the CDR3 DNA reads TGTGCCAGCAGCCGAGACAGGGGGCCATTTTACTCTGGAAACACCATATATTTT. It specifies CASSRDRGPFYSGNTIYF.

This clone appeared a few times. This chain connects TRBV14 to TRBJ1-3; D uncertain. Germline CDR1 SGHDN, CDR2 FVKESK. V was cut by 1 base and J by 3 bases, with 10 bases left in between. The CDR3 is made up of 15 amino acids. The CDR3 nucleotides read TGTGCCAGCAGCCAAGGGTTCGGGATTGGAAACACCATATATTTT. This encodes CASSQGFGIGNTIYF. The full variable domain, its missing parts supplied by reference TRBV14 and TRBJ1-3, is EAGVTQFPSHSVIEKGQTVTLRCDPISGHDNLYWYRRVMGKEIKFLLHFVKESKQDESGMPNNRFLAERTGGTYSTLKVQPAELEDSGVYFCASSQGFGIGNTIYFGEGSWLTVV.

Details on this clone: This specimen includes other DNA sequences encoding the same CDR3. The rearrangement links TRBV5-1 to TRBJ1-3, with 8 bases aligning to TRBD1. Per germline, CDR1 SGHRS and CDR2 YFSETQ. The CDR3 is 15 residues long. Unmatched junction bases numbered 2, after V lost 3 bases and J lost 0 bases. This CDR3 is CASSSTGASGNTIYF. In DNA, the CDR3 is TGCGCCAGCAGCTCGACAGGGGCCTCTGGAAACACCATATATTTT.

This clone was recorded only once. V and J are TRBV4-1 and TRBJ1-2; TRBD1 might be the D (6 bases). CDR1 and CDR2 from the germline V gene are MGHRA and YSYEKL. The CDR3 runs 16 residues. V shed 4 bases and J shed 4 bases, with 19 bases lying between them. This chain's CDR3 is CASSPARTRGSYGYTF. In nucleotides, the CDR3 is TGCGCCAGCAGCCCAGCTCGTACCAGGGGCAGCTATGGCTACACCTTC.

The rearrangement joins TRBV18 to TRBJ2-7; tentative D call: TRBD1 (7 bases). The germline V gene encodes CDR1 KGHSH and CDR2 LQKENI. The CDR3 is made up of 14 amino acids. V lost 3 bases and J 7 bases, leaving 16 bases between the germline ends. The CDR3 sequence is CASSPRDSGREQYF. CDR3 sequence (DNA): TGTGCCAGCTCACCGCGGGACAGCGGCCGTGAGCAGTACTTC.

The chain couples TRBV5-1 to TRBJ1-1; D possibly corresponds to TRBD1 (6 bases). Germline CDR1 and CDR2: SGHRS and YFSETQ. The V end lost 6 bases, the J end lost 6 bases, and 21 bases lay between the germline ends. The CDR3 runs to 15 residues. CDR3 residues: CASTQGGIDVPEAFF. The CDR3 DNA is TGCGCCAGCACACAGGGAGGGATCGACGTCCCTGAAGCTTTCTTT.

The gene calls are TRBV7-2 and TRBJ1-2; D is ambiguous. Per germline, CDR1 SGHTA and CDR2 FQGNSA. V lost 3 bases and J 6 bases, leaving 14 bases between the germline ends. The CDR3 is 14 amino acids. In nucleotides, the CDR3 is TGTGCCAGCAGCTTGGCCATCGCTTCCCATGGCTACACCTTC. Translation gives CASSLAIASHGYTF.

V is TRBV27 and J is TRBJ2-1, with 12 bases identical to TRBD2. The V gene's germline CDR1 is MNHEY and CDR2 SMNVEV (reference sequence). The CDR3 length is 17 residues. Trimming removed 2 bases from V and 7 bases from J; junction bases left unmatched: 9. The CDR3 loop reads CASSLAQILAGGNEQFF. The CDR3 nucleotides read TGTGCCAGCAGTTTAGCGCAAATCCTAGCGGGGGGGAATGAGCAGTTCTTC.

The table lists this clone with a few counts. The chain carries TRBV19 and TRBJ2-2; D remains ambiguous. Germline V gene lookup returns CDR1 LNHDA and CDR2 SQIVND (reference sequence). The CDR3 is 12 amino acids. Trimming took off 6 bases at V and 5 bases at J, with 7 bases between the two ends. CDR3 in DNA: TGTGCCAGTAGGGAGAGGACCGGGGAGCTGTTTTTT. Translated: CASRERTGELFF. Full variable domain (rest looked up from reference TRBV19 and TRBJ2-2): DGGITQSPKYLFRKEGQNVTLSCEQNLNHDAMYWYRQDPGQGLRLIYYSQIVNDFQKGDIAEGYSVSREKKESFPLTVTSAQKNPTAFYLCASRERTGELFFGEGSRLTVL.

The chain carries TRBV19 and TRBJ1-1; TRBD1 is a possible D gene (6 bases). The CDR3 is 15 residues long. V was pared by 5 bases and J by 6 bases, with 19 bases between. Germline V gene data show CDR1 as LNHDA and CDR2 as SQIVND (reference sequence). The CDR3 DNA is TGTGCCAGTAGTGCCTTCCAGGGGCGCGGGTCTGAAGCTTTCTTT. Translated: CASSAFQGRGSEAFF.

The chain combines TRBV2 with TRBJ2-7; D is perhaps TRBD1 (5 bases). The germline CDR1 and CDR2 sequences are SNHLY and FYNNEI. The length of the CDR3 is 15 residues. V was shortened by 8 bases and J by 9 bases, with 26 bases between the two germline ends. CDR3 DNA sequence: TGTGCCAGCGCAGTTGACGGCGTGAATAGGGGTGGGCAGTACTTC. Translated: CASAVDGVNRGGQYF.

J is TRBJ1-4 and V is TRBV3-1 (or the pseudogene TRBV3-2); 9 nucleotides match TRBD1. The CDR3 contains 15 residues. V lost 1 base and J lost 8; bases outside the gene matches: 5. The germline V gene has CDR1 LGHDT and CDR2 YNNKEL (reference sequence). This chain's CDR3 is CASSQAGTGSEKLFF. CDR3 DNA sequence: TGTGCCAGCAGCCAAGCGGGGACAGGGAGCGAAAAACTGTTTTTT.

The chain links TRBV5-1 to TRBJ1-4; D gene uncertain. Trimming removed 4 bases from V and 4 bases from J, with 11 bases in between. CDR1 and CDR2 (germline): SGHRS, YFSETQ. This CDR3 has 14 residues. The CDR3 here is CASSLTPGNEKLFF. The CDR3 DNA reads as TGCGCCAGCAGCCTGACCCCGGGTAATGAAAAACTGTTTTTT.

The chain uses TRBV5-6 and TRBJ1-5, with a tentative D call TRBD1 (5 bases). In germline, CDR1 is SGHDT, CDR2 YYEEEE. The CDR3 sequence is 13 residues long. Between the trimmed V and J ends, which lost 2 bases and 4 bases, there was a span of 7 bases. The CDR3 bases are TGTGCCAGCAGCTTTGCAGGGAATCAGCCCCAGCATTTT. This encodes CASSFAGNQPQHF.